These 15 T cell receptor beta chains originate from one sample sequenced in a study of identifying expanded T cells in peripheral blood. Data came from immunoSEQ multiplex PCR; TCRdb stores just in-frame clones and leaves some out. This sample has approximately 56,000 clones, with 65% to 90% found just once. Sequencing was carried out using blood. The receptors here all came from a person aged 18-69 years in good health.

The rearrangement joins TRBV5-6 to TRBJ2-2, with a weak D call TRBD2 (6 bases). This CDR3 has 15 residues. Germline assignment: CDR1 SGHDT and CDR2 YYEEEE. V lost 4 bases to trimming and J lost 2 bases, with 12 bases between them. The CDR3 loop reads CASSRVGGNTGELFF. The DNA of the CDR3 is TGTGCCAGCAGCCGTGTGGGGGGAAACACCGGGGAGCTGTTTTTT. Using reference TRBV5-6 and TRBJ2-2 for the parts outside the CDR3, the full variable domain is DAGVTQSPTHLIKTRGQQVTLRCSPKSGHDTVSWYQQALGQGPQFIFQYYEEEERQRGNFPDRFSGHQFPNYSSELNVNALLLGDSALYLCASSRVGGNTGELFFGEGSRLTVL.

J is TRBJ1-1 and V is TRBV7-2, with unresolved D. The germline gives CDR1 SGHTA, CDR2 FQGNSA. V lost 5 bases, J lost 9 bases, and 10 bases lay in between. The CDR3 has 11 amino acids. Written as DNA, the CDR3 is TGTGCCAGCAGCACAAGCGGGCAAGCTTTCTTT. Translating gives CASSTSGQAFF.

This chain links TRBV11-2 with TRBJ2-4; D may be TRBD2 (6 bases). The CDR3 is 17 amino acids. V lost 1 base, J lost 1 base, and 14 bases lay in between. CDR1 is SGHAT and CDR2 is FQNNGV in the germline V gene. CDR3 in DNA: TGTGCCAGCAGCTTAGTTTCCGGGAGTATGGCCAAAAACATTCAGTACTTC. Residues: CASSLVSGSMAKNIQYF.

CDR3 bases: TGCAGCGTTGACCGTCCGGACCAAGAGACCCAGTACTTC. This translates into CSVDRPDQETQYF. The rearrangement joins TRBV29-1 to TRBJ2-5; no clear D. The length of the CDR3 is 13 residues. V was cut by 3 bases and J by 0 bases, with 8 bases left in between. The germline gives CDR1 SQVTM, CDR2 ANQGSEA.

The rearrangement uses TRBV7-8 and TRBJ2-5; D is unresolved. Germline CDR1 and CDR2: SGHVS and FQNEAQ. The CDR3 totals 13 residues. With 5 bases removed from V and 4 bases from J, the gap between germline ends came to 11 bases. The CDR3 DNA is TGTGCCAGCAGCGGGTCCCACGGAGAGACCCAGTACTTC. This translates into CASSGSHGETQYF.

The rearrangement joins TRBV15 to TRBJ1-1; possibly TRBD1 for D (5 bases). Germline-derived CDR1 and CDR2 are LNHNV and YYDKDF (reference sequence). The CDR3 has 15 residues. Trimming left V 2 bases short and J 0 bases short, with 10 bases between. CDR3 DNA: TGTGCCACCAGCAGACCCCCGACAGTGAACACTGAAGCTTTCTTT. Translated, it gives CATSRPPTVNTEAFF.

This clone is a singleton in its sample. This rearrangement joins TRBV19 to TRBJ2-3; TRBD2 matches at 8 bases. V was pared by 4 bases and J by 0 bases, with 9 bases of the junction left unmatched. Germline V gene lookup returns CDR1 LNHDA and CDR2 SQIVND (reference sequence). The CDR3 has 17 amino acids. CDR3 amino acids: CASSRRSAGVSTDTQYF. The CDR3 DNA is TGTGCCAGTAGTAGGCGGTCAGCGGGGGTCAGCACAGATACGCAGTATTTT.

The V gene is TRBV11-2, the J gene TRBJ1-3, with a weak D call TRBD1 (5 bases). V shed 3 bases and J shed 2 bases, with 11 bases lying between them. CDR1 SGHAT and CDR2 FQNNGV come from the germline V gene. This CDR3 contains 15 residues. As DNA, the CDR3 is TGTGCCAGCAGCTTGGGCAGGGAAACTGGAAACACCATATATTTT. This codes for CASSLGRETGNTIYF.

The genes are TRBV5-4 and TRBJ2-1; D not certain. Germline V gene sequence: CDR1 SGHNT, CDR2 YYREEE (reference sequence). V was trimmed by 1 base and J by 5 bases, leaving 13 bases between them. This CDR3 region has 15 residues. The DNA of the CDR3 is TGTGCCAGCAGCTTGAAGTGGACCAGAGACAATGAGCAGTTCTTC. Translation: CASSLKWTRDNEQFF.

In nucleotides, the CDR3 is TGTGCCAGCGGGGGCGGCCTCTATGGCTACACCTTC. Translated, it gives CASGGGLYGYTF. This chain links TRBV7-7 with TRBJ1-2; the D gene is possibly TRBD1 (6 bases). This CDR3 has 12 amino acids. Per the germline V gene, CDR1 is SSHAT and CDR2 is FNYEAQ (reference sequence). Trimming pared 8 bases from V and 4 bases from J, leaving 11 bases between.

A single count supports this clone. This chain joins TRBV5-6 and TRBJ1-3; D is uncertain. CDR1 is SGHDT and CDR2 is YYEEEE in the germline V gene. With 3 bases removed from V and 2 bases from J, the gap between germline ends came to 6 bases. The CDR3 totals 13 residues. The CDR3 DNA reads TGTGCCAGCAGCTCGGACCCTGGAAACACCATATATTTT. It yields the protein CASSSDPGNTIYF. Full variable domain (outside the CDR3, taken from reference TRBV5-6 and TRBJ1-3): DAGVTQSPTHLIKTRGQQVTLRCSPKSGHDTVSWYQQALGQGPQFIFQYYEEEERQRGNFPDRFSGHQFPNYSSELNVNALLLGDSALYLCASSSDPGNTIYFGEGSWLTVV.

This clone has more than one count but fewer than ten. V gene TRBV18 combines with J gene TRBJ1-2; D is perhaps TRBD1 (6 bases). Germline CDR1 is KGHSH and CDR2 is LQKENI. The CDR3 extends over 13 amino acids. Between the trimmed V and J ends, which lost 3 bases and 6 bases, there was a span of 11 bases. The CDR3 bases are TGTGCCAGCTCACCGGCATCAGGGGATGGCTACACCTTC. It translates to CASSPASGDGYTF.

This chain links TRBV6-1 with TRBJ2-3; D is ambiguous. The CDR3 covers 15 residues. Trimming cost V 4 bases and J 6 bases, with 17 bases left between them. Looked up from germline, CDR1 is MNHNS and CDR2 is SASEGT. The CDR3 bases are TGTGCCAGCAGTGTTTCCCCAGCTCCTCTGGATACGCAGTATTTT. This gives the protein CASSVSPAPLDTQYF.

In DNA form, the CDR3 reads TGTGCCAGCAGCTTAGGGTACTCTGGAAACACCATATATTTT. Translating gives CASSLGYSGNTIYF. The V call is TRBV7-9, the J call TRBJ1-3; D unclear. Germline CDR1 and CDR2: SEHNR and FQNEAQ (reference sequence). V lost 1 base to trimming and J lost 0 bases, with 4 bases between them. CDR3 length equals 14 residues.

This chain connects TRBV5-1 to TRBJ2-3; D is uncertain. Germline V gene sequence: CDR1 SGHRS, CDR2 YFSETQ. The CDR3 is 15 amino acids. Trimming removed 4 bases at V and 0 bases at J, with 12 bases between. CDR3 DNA sequence: TGCGCCAGCAGCGGTCCGGGCACTAGCACAGATACGCAGTATTTT. It is translated as CASSGPGTSTDTQYF.